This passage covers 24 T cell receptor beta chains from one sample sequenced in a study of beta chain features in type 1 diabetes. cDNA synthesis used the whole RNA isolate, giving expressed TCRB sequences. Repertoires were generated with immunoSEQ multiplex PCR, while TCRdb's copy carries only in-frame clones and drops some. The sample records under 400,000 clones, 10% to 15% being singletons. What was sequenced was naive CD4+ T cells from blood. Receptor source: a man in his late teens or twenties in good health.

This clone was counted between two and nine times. Written as DNA, the CDR3 is TGTGCCAGCAGCTTAGGATCAGGCGGAGGCACCGGGGAGCTGTTTTTT. Its protein product is CASSLGSGGGTGELFF. The genes are TRBV11-3 and TRBJ2-2; weak D call: TRBD2 (5 bases). CDR1 and CDR2 (germline): SGHNT, YENEEA. The CDR3 contains 16 residues. V dropped 1 base and J dropped 4 bases, with 13 bases sitting between them. Full variable domain (remainder filled in from reference TRBV11-3 and TRBJ2-2): EAGVVQSPRYKIIEKKQPVAFWCNPISGHNTLYWYLQNLGQGPELLIRYENEEAVDDSQLPKDRFSAERLKGVDSTLKIQPAELGDSAVYLCASSLGSGGGTGELFFGEGSRLTVL.

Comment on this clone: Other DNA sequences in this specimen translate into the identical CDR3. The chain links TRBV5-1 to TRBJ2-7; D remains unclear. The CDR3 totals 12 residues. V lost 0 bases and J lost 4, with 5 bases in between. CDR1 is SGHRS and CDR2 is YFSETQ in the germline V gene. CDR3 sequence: CASSLDLYEQYF. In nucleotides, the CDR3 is TGCGCCAGCAGCTTGGACCTATACGAGCAGTACTTC.

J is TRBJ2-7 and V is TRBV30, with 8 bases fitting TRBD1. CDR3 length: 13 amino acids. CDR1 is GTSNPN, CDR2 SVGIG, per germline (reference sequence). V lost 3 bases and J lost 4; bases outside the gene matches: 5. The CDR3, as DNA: TGTGCCTGGAGCCGGACAGGGCCGTACGAGCAGTACTTC. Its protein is CAWSRTGPYEQYF.

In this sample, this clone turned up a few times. CDR3 nucleotide sequence: TGCAGCGTGGCTACCGGGACAGTCAATCAGCCCCAGCATTTT. Amino acids: CSVATGTVNQPQHF. The chain has TRBV29-1 and TRBJ1-5; 7 positions match TRBD1. The CDR3 length is 14 residues. Per germline, CDR1 SQVTM and CDR2 ANQGSEA. The V gene end was trimmed by 6 bases and the J gene end by 3 bases; junction bases not matched to a gene: 8.

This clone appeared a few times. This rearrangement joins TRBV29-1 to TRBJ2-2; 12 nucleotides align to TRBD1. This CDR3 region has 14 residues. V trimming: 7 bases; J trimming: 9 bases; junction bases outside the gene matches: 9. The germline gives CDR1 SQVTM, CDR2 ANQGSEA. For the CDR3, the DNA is TGCAGCGCCGGGGGGACAGGGGGCCACCGGGAGCTGTTTTTT. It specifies CSAGGTGGHRELFF.

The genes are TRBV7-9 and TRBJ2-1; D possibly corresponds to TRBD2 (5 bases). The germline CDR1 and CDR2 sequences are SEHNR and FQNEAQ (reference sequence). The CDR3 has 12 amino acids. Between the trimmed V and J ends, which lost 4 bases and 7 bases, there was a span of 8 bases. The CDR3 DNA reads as TGTGCCAGCAGCTCGGAGGCAAATGAGCAGTTCTTC. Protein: CASSSEANEQFF.

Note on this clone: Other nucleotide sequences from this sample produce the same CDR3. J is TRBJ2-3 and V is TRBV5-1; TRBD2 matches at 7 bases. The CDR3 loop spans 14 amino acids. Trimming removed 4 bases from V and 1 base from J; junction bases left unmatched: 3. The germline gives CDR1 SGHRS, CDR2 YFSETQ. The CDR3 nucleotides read TGCGCCAGCAGCCCTGGGGGGGGCACAGATACGCAGTATTTT. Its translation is CASSPGGGTDTQYF.

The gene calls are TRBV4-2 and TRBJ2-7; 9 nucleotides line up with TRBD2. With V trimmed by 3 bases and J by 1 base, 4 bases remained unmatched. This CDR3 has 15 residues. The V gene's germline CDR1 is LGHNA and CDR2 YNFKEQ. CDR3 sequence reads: CASSQVAGVSYEQYF. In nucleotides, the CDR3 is TGTGCCAGCAGCCAGGTAGCGGGGGTATCCTACGAGCAGTACTTC.

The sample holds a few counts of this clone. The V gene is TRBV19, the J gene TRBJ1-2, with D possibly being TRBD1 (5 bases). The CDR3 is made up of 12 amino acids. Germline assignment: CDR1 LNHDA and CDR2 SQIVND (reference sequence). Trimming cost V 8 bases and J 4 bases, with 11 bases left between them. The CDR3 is CASSQAFYGYTF. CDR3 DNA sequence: TGTGCCAGTTCACAGGCCTTCTATGGCTACACCTTC.

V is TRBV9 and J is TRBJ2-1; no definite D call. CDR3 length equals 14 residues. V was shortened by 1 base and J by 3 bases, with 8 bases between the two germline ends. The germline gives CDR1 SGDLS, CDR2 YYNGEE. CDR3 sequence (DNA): TGTGCCAGCAGCGTACGGGTGGACTACAATGAGCAGTTCTTC. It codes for CASSVRVDYNEQFF.

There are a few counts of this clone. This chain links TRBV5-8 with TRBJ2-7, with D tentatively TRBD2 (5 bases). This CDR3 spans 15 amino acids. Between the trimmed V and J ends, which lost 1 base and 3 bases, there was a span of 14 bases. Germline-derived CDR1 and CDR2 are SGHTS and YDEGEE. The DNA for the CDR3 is TGTGCCAGCAGCTTGTCGCCTAGCTTGGTCTACGAGCAGTACTTC. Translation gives CASSLSPSLVYEQYF.

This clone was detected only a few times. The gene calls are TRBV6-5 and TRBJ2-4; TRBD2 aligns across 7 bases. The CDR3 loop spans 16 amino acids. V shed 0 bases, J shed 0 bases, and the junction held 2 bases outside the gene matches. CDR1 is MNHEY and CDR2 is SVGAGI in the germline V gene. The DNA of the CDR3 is TGTGCCAGCAGTTACTCGACTAGCAGAGCCAAAAACATTCAGTACTTC. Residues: CASSYSTSRAKNIQYF.

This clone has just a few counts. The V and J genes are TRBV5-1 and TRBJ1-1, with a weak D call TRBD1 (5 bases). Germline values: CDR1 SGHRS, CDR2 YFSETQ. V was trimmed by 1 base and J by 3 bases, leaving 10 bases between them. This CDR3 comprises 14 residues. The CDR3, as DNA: TGCGCCAGCAGCTTGCAAGGGGTTTACACTGAAGCTTTCTTT. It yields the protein CASSLQGVYTEAFF. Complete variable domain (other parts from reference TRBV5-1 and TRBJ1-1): KAGVTQTPRYLIKTRGQQVTLSCSPISGHRSVSWYQQTPGQGLQFLFEYFSETQRNKGNFPGRFSGRQFSNSRSEMNVSTLELGDSALYLCASSLQGVYTEAFFGQGTRLTVV.

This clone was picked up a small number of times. Here the CDR3 reads CSVQTSGAYEQYF. The CDR3, as DNA: TGCAGCGTTCAGACTAGCGGAGCCTACGAGCAGTACTTC. The chain joins TRBV29-1 to TRBJ2-7; 9 bases match TRBD2. V trimming: 5 bases; J trimming: 2 bases; junction bases outside the gene matches: 4. The CDR3 loop spans 13 amino acids. CDR1 and CDR2 from the germline V gene are SQVTM and ANQGSEA.

CDR3 in DNA: TGTGCCAGCCTGGGGGGGGAGGAGACCCAGTACTTC. It encodes CASLGGEETQYF. The gene calls are TRBV2 and TRBJ2-5; 7 bases are shared with TRBD2. V dropped 8 bases and J dropped 5; count of bases not matched to a gene: 5. CDR1 and CDR2 from the germline V gene are SNHLY and FYNNEI. This CDR3 has 12 amino acids. The complete variable domain, with remaining parts taken from reference TRBV2 and TRBJ2-5, reads EPEVTQTPSHQVTQMGQEVILRCVPISNHLYFYWYRQILGQKVEFLVSFYNNEISEKSEIFDDQFSVERPDGSNFTLKIRSTKLEDSAMYFCASLGGEETQYFGPGTRLLVL.

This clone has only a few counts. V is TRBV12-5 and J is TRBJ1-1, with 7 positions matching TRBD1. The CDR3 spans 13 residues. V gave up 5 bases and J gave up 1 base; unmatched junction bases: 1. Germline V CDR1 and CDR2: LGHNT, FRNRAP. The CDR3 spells CASGRDRNTEAFF. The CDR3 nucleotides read TGTGCTAGTGGTAGGGACAGGAACACTGAAGCTTTCTTT.

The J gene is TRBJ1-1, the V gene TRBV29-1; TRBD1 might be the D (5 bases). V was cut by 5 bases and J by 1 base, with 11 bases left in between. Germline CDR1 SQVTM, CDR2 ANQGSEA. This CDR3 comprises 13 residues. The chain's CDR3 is CSVHRTTNTEAFF. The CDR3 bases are TGCAGCGTTCACCGGACAACGAACACTGAAGCTTTCTTT.

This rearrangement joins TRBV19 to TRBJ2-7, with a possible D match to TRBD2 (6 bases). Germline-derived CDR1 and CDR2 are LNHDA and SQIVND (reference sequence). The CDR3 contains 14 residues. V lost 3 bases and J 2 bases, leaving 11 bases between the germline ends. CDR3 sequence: CASSISGPPYEQYF. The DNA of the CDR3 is TGTGCCAGTAGTATTAGCGGACCCCCCTACGAGCAGTACTTC.

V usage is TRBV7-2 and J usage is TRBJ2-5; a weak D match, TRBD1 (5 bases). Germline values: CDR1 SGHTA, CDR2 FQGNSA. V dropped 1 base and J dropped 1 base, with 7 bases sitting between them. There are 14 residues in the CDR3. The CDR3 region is CASSLGQGQETQYF. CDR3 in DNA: TGTGCCAGCAGCTTAGGGCAGGGCCAAGAGACCCAGTACTTC. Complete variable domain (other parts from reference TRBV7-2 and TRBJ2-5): GAGVSQSPSNKVTEKGKDVELRCDPISGHTALYWYRQSLGQGLEFLIYFQGNSAPDKSGLPSDRFSAERTGGSVSTLTIQRTQQEDSAVYLCASSLGQGQETQYFGPGTRLLVL.

CDR3 residues: CASSYSEGPYEQYF. In nucleotides, the CDR3 is TGTGCCAGCAGTTACTCGGAGGGGCCTTACGAGCAGTACTTC. The chain joins TRBV6-5 to TRBJ2-7; TRBD2 might be the D (6 bases). V was cut by 0 bases and J by 4 bases, with 10 bases left in between. Per the germline V gene, CDR1 is MNHEY and CDR2 is SVGAGI. CDR3 size: 14 residues.

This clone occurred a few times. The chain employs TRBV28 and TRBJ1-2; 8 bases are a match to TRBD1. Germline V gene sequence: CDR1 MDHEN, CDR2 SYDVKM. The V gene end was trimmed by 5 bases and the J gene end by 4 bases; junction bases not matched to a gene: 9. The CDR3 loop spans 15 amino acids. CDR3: CASSTGQGDGYGYTF. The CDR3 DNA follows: TGTGCCAGCAGTACCGGACAGGGCGACGGCTATGGCTACACCTTC.

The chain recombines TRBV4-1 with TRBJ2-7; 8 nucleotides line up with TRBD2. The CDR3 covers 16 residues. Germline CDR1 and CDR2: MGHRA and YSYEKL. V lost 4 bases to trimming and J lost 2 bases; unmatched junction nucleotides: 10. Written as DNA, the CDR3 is TGCGCCAGCAGCCCTCACGGACTAGCTCCTACCTACGAGCAGTACTTC. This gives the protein CASSPHGLAPTYEQYF.

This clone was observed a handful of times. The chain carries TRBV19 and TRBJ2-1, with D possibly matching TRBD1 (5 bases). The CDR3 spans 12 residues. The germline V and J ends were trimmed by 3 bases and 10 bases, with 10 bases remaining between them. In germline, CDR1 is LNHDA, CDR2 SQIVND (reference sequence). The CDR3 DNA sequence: TGTGCCAGTAGTATTGGGGCCTCCGAGCAGTTCTTC. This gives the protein CASSIGASEQFF.

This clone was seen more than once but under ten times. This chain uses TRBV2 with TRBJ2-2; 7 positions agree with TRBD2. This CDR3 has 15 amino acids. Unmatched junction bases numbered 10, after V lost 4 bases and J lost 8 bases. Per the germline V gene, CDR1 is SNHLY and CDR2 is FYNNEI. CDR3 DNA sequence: TGTGCCAGCAGTGCCGGGACTACTGCTGAGGGGGAGCTGTTTTTT. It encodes CASSAGTTAEGELFF.